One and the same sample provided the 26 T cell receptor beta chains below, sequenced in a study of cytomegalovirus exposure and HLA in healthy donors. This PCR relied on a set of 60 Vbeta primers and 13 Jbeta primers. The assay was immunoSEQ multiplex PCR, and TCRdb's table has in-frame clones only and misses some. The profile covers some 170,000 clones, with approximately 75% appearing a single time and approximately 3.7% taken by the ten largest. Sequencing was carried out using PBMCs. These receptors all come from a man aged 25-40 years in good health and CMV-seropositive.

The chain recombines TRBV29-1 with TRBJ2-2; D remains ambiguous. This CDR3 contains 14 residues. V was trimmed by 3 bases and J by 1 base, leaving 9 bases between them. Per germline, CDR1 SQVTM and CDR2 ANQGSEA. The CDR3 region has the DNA TGCAGCGTTGAGCCGAATAGGAACACCGGGGAGCTGTTTTTT. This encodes CSVEPNRNTGELFF.

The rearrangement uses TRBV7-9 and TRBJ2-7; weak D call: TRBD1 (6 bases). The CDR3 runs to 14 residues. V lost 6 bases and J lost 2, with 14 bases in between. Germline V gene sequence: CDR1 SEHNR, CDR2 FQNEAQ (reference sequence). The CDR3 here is CASSHLRTAYEQYF. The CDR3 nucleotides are TGTGCCAGCAGTCACCTCCGGACAGCCTACGAGCAGTACTTC.

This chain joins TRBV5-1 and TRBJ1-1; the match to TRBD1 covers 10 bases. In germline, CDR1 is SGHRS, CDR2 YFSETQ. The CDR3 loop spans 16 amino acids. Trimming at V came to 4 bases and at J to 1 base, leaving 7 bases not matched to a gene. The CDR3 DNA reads TGCGCCAGCAGCCCCGGGACAGGGGCACCGAACACTGAAGCTTTCTTT. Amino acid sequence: CASSPGTGAPNTEAFF.

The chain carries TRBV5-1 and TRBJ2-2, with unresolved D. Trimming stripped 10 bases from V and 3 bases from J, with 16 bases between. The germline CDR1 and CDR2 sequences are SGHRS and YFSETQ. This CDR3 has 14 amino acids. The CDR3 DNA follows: TGCGCCGGATCCAAGGAGCTCGACACCGGGGAGCTGTTTTTT. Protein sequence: CAGSKELDTGELFF.

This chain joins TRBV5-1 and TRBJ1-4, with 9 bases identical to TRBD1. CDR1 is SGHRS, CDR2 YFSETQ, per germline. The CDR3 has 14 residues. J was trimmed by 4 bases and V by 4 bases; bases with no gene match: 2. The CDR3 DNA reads TGCGCCAGCAGCAGGACAGGGGATAATGAAAAACTGTTTTTT. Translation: CASSRTGDNEKLFF.

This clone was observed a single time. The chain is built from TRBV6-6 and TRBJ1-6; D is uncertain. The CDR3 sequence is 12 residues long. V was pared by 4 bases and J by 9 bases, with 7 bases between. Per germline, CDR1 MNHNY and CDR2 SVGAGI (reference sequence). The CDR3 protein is CASSLVSSPLHF. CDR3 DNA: TGTGCCAGCAGTTTAGTTAGTTCACCCCTCCACTTT.

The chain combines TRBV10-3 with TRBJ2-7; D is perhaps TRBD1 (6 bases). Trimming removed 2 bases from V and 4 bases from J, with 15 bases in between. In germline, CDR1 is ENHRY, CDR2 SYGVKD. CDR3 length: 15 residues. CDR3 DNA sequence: TGTGCCATCAGTGAGCCGAAGACAGGCCTATACGAGCAGTACTTC. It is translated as CAISEPKTGLYEQYF.

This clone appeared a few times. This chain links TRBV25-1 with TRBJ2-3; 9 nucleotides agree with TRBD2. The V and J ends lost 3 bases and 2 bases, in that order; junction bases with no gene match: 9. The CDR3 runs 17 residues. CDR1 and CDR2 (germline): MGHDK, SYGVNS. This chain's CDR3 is CASSDDSSGAYTDTQYF. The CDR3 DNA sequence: TGTGCCAGCAGTGATGATTCTAGCGGGGCCTACACAGATACGCAGTATTTT. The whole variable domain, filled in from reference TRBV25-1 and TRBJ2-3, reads EADIYQTPRYLVIGTGKKITLECSQTMGHDKMYWYQQDPGMELHLIHYSYGVNSTEKGDLSSESTVSRIRTEHFPLTLESARPSHTSQYLCASSDDSSGAYTDTQYFGPGTRLTVL.

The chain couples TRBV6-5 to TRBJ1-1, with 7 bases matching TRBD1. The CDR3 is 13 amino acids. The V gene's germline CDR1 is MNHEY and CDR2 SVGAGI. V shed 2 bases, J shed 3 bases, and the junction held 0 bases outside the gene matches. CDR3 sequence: CASSYGTDTEAFF. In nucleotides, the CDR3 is TGTGCCAGCAGTTACGGGACAGACACTGAAGCTTTCTTT.

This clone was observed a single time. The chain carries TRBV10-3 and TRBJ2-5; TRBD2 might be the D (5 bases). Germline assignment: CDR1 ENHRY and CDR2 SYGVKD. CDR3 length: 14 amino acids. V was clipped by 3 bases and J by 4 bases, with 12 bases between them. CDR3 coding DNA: TGTGCCATCAGTGAAGCTAGCCCGGCAGAGACCCAGTACTTC. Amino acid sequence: CAISEASPAETQYF.

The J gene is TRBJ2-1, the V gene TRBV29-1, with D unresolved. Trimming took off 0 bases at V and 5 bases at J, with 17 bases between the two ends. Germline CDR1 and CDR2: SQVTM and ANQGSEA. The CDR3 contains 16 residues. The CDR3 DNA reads TGCAGCGTTGAAGATCTTTCGCAGGCCCTAAACAATGAGCAGTTCTTC. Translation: CSVEDLSQALNNEQFF.

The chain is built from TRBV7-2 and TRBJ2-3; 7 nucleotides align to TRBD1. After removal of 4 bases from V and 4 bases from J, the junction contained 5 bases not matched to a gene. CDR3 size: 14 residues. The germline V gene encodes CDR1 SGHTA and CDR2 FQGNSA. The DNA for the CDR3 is TGTGCCAGCAGCTCGACAGGGCCCCCAGATACGCAGTATTTT. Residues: CASSSTGPPDTQYF.

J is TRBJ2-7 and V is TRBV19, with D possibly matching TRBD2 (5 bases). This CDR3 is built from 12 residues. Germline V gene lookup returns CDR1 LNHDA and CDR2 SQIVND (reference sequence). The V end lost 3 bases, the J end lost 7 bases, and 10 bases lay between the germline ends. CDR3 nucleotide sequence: TGTGCCAGTAGTATTGACGGACTGGAGCAGTACTTC. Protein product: CASSIDGLEQYF.

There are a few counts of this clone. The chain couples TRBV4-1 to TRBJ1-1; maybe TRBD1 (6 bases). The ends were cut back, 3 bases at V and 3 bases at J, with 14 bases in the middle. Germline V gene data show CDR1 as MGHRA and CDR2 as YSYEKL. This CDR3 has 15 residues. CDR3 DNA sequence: TGCGCCAGCAGCCACAGAGAGGGGGGGGACACTGAAGCTTTCTTT. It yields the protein CASSHREGGDTEAFF.

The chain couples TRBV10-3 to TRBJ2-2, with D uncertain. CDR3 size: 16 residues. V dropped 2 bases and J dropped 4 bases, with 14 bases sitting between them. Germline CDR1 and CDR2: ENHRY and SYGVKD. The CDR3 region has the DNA TGTGCCATCAGTGAGCTAAATAGAGCGAGCACCGGGGAGCTGTTTTTT. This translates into CAISELNRASTGELFF.

The CDR3: CASSFAGIDSPLHF. CDR3 DNA: TGTGCCAGCAGCTTTGCAGGGATCGATTCACCCCTCCACTTT. V and J are TRBV7-9 and TRBJ1-6, with TRBD1 as a possible D gene (5 bases). V was trimmed by 3 bases and J by 8 bases, leaving 11 bases between them. The CDR3 length is 14 residues. Looked up from germline, CDR1 is SEHNR and CDR2 is FQNEAQ (reference sequence).

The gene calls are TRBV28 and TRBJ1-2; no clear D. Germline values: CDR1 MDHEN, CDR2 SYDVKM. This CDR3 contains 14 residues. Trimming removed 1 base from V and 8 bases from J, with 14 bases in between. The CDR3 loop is CASSLSNGAGGYTF. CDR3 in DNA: TGTGCCAGCAGTTTATCGAACGGTGCGGGGGGCTACACCTTC.

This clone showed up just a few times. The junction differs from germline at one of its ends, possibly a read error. The CDR3 loop reads CASSSGLPGYEQYF. DNA for the CDR3: TGCGCCAGCAGCTCGGGACTTCCCGGCTACGAGCAGTACTTC. The chain recombines TRBV5-5 with TRBJ2-7; a possible D gene is TRBD2 (6 bases). There are 14 residues in the CDR3. The germline CDR1 and CDR2 sequences are SGHKS and YYEKEE (reference sequence).

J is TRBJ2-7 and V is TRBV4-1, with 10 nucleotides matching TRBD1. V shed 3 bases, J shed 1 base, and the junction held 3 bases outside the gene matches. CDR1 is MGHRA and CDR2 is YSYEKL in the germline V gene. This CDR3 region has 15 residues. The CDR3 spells CASSHPGQGSYEQYF. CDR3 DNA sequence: TGCGCCAGCAGCCACCCGGGACAGGGGTCCTACGAGCAGTACTTC.

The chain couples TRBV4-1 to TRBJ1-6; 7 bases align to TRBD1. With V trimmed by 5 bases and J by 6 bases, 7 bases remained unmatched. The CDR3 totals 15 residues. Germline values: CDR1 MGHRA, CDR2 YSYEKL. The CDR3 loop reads CASSARQGGNSPLHF. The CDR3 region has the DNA TGCGCCAGCAGCGCCAGACAGGGCGGTAATTCACCCCTCCACTTT.

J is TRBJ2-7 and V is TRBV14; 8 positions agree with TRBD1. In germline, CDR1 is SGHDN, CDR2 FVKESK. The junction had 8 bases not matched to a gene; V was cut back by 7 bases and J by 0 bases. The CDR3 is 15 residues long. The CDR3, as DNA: TGTGCCAGCACCCATGGACAGGGCAGCTCCTACGAGCAGTACTTC. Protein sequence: CASTHGQGSSYEQYF.

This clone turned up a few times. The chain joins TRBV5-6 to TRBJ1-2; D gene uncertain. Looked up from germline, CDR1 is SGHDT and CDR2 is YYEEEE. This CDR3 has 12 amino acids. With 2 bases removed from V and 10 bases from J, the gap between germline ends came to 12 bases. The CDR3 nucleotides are TGTGCCAGCAGCTTCCGCAGGCCCTCCTACACCTTC. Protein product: CASSFRRPSYTF.

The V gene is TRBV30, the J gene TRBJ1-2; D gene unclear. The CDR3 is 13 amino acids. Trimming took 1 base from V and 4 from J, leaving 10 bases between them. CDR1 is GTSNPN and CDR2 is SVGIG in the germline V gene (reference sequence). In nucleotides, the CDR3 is TGTGCCTGGAGTGAGATGGAGGCCTATGGCTACACCTTC. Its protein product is CAWSEMEAYGYTF.

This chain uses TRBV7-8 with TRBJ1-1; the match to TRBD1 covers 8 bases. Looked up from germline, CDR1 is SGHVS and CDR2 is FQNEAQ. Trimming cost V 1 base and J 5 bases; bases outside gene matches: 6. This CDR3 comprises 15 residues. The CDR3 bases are TGTGCCAGCAGCTTAGGCAGGGGGCAGGGGACTGAAGCTTTCTTT. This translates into CASSLGRGQGTEAFF.

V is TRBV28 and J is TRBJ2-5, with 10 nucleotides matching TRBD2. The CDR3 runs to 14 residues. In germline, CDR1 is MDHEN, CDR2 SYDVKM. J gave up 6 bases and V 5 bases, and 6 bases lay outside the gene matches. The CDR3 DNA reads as TGTGCCAGCAGTCCTCCGGGACTAGCGAAGACCCAGTACTTC. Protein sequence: CASSPPGLAKTQYF.

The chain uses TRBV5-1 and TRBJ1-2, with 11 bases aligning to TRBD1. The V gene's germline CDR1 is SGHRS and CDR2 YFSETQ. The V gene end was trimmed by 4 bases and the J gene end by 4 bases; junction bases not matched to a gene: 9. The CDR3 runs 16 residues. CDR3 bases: TGCGCCAGCAGCCCCGGACAGGGGGCGCTTTCCTATGGCTACACCTTC. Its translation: CASSPGQGALSYGYTF.